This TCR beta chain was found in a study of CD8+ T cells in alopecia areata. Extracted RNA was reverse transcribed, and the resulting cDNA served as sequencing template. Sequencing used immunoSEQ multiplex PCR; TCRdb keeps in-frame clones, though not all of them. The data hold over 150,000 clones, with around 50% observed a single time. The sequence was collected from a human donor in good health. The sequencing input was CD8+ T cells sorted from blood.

CDR3 in DNA: TGCGCCAGCAGCCAAGATCTCCCGGCTAGCGGGGGGGCCGCTGGGGCCAACGTCCTGACTTTC. As protein: CASSQDLPASGGAAGANVLTF. This chain links TRBV4-1 with TRBJ2-6, with 12 bases lining up with TRBD2. The J segment lost 2 bases and the V segment lost 0 bases, leaving 11 bases of the junction unmatched. The CDR3 has 21 amino acids. Germline CDR1 MGHRA, CDR2 YSYEKL.